This note documents a single T cell receptor beta chain sequence. What it recognizes is unknown. The data belong to a study of beta chain features in type 1 diabetes. Study observations and caveats: A potential PCR bias toward shorter templates would be equal in patient and control samples. Patients' naive, central memory and regulatory TCRB repertoires appeared more alike than those of healthy donors. All four CD4+ subsets from Type 1 diabetes patients carried moderately but significantly shorter TCRB CDR3s.

Expressed TCRB transcripts were sequenced, since all the RNA that had been isolated was reverse transcribed. Roughly 3.4 million reads were obtained on average from naive, central memory and regulatory T cell samples. Profiling relied on immunoSEQ multiplex PCR, and the TCRdb table lists in-frame clones only, not all of them. The table has under 130,000 clones, approximately 30% seen once. Germline assignment: CDR1 SEHNR and CDR2 FQNEAQ (reference sequence). CDR3 length: 17 amino acids. V was trimmed by 1 base and J by 1 base, leaving 16 bases between them. The rearrangement links TRBV7-9 to TRBJ1-1, with a possible D match to TRBD1 (5 bases). The TCR sequence derives from a woman aged 18-29 years with type 1 diabetes. Sequencing was carried out using central memory CD4+ T cells from blood. In nucleotides, the CDR3 is TGTGCCAGCAGCTTAGGGCAGGGAACGGGAGGGAACACTGAAGCTTTCTTT. It yields the protein CASSLGQGTGGNTEAFF.